These 10 T cell receptor beta chains were sequenced from one sample in a study of regulatory T cells in long-lasting Graves disease. Libraries of TCR beta came from iRepertoire HTBI primers plus Arm-PCR of CDR3 regions. Each CDR3 protein is one row after TCRdb ran MiXCR on the multiplex PCR reads. The table includes roughly 420,000 distinct CDR3 sequences, approximately 14% detected once. Time point given: newly diagnosed GD, antithyroid drugs for less than 3 months. PBMCs provided the RNA from which the TCR library was made. The same data also contributed to another study, on T cells in Graves' hyperthyroidism and ophthalmopathy.

The sequencing used peripheral blood mononuclear cells (PBMCs), collected at new diagnosis, from a patient treated with antithyroid drugs. The receptors derive from a woman in her forties or fifties with Graves disease.

The chain employs TRBV7-9 and TRBJ2-1; D remains unclear. This CDR3 has 12 amino acids. V dropped 4 bases and J dropped 7 bases, with 8 bases sitting between them. Germline assignment: CDR1 SEHNR and CDR2 FQNEAQ (reference sequence). The CDR3 protein is CASSWSINEQFF. The CDR3 DNA is TGTGCCAGCAGCTGGTCTATTAATGAGCAGTTCTTC.

This clonotype was counted ten times or more. The V gene is TRBV5-1, the J gene TRBJ2-3; D call uncertain. The CDR3 runs to 15 residues. V was trimmed by 0 bases and J by 2 bases, leaving 10 bases between them. CDR1 SGHRS and CDR2 YFSETQ come from the germline V gene. The CDR3 DNA reads TGCGCCAGCAGCTTGGTAGCAGGCTACACAGATACGCAGTATTTT. Translating it yields CASSLVAGYTDTQYF.

There are many counts of this clonotype. The rearrangement uses TRBV6-1 and TRBJ2-2; D might be TRBD2 (6 bases). The CDR3 has 14 residues. The V gene's germline CDR1 is MNHNS and CDR2 SASEGT. V lost 8 bases and J 1 base, leaving 11 bases between the germline ends. The CDR3: CASEEGLNTGELFF. The CDR3, as DNA: TGTGCCAGCGAGGAGGGTTTGAACACCGGGGAGCTGTTTTTT.

In its sample, this clonotype was seen many times. This chain links TRBV29-1 with TRBJ2-5; 13 bases are a match to TRBD2. Germline V gene sequence: CDR1 SQVTM, CDR2 ANQGSEA. The length of the CDR3 is 14 residues. V trimming: 6 bases; J trimming: 4 bases; junction bases outside the gene matches: 5. CDR3 amino acids: CSVYGLAGAETQYF. The CDR3 DNA reads TGCAGCGTCTACGGACTAGCGGGAGCAGAGACCCAGTACTTC. Full variable domain (remainder filled in from reference TRBV29-1 and TRBJ2-5): SAVISQKPSRDICQRGTSLTIQCQVDSQVTMMFWYRQQPGQSLTLIATANQGSEATYESGFVIDKFPISRPNLTFSTLTVSNMSPEDSSIYLCSVYGLAGAETQYFGPGTRLLVL.

In its sample, this clonotype was seen many times. V is TRBV28 and J is TRBJ2-7, with D possibly TRBD2 on 5 matching bases. Germline values: CDR1 MDHEN, CDR2 SYDVKM. Trimming left V 8 bases short and J 3 bases short, with 14 bases between. The CDR3 consists of 13 residues. The CDR3 spells CASHSAGNYEQYF. The CDR3 DNA follows: TGTGCCAGCCACTCTGCGGGTAACTACGAGCAGTACTTC. Drawing the rest from reference TRBV28 and TRBJ2-7, the complete variable domain is DVKVTQSSRYLVKRTGEKVFLECVQDMDHENMFWYRQDPGLGLRLIYFSYDVKMKEKGDIPEGYSVSREKKERFSLILESASTNQTSMYLCASHSAGNYEQYFGPGTRLTVT.

About this clonotype itself: At one end, the junction sequence differs from germline, possibly due to a read error. The CDR3 reads CASSLGVAYEQCF. The CDR3 DNA follows: TGCGCCAGCAGCTTAGGGGTCGCCTACGAGCAGTGCTTC. The genes are TRBV11-2 and TRBJ2-7; D might be TRBD1 (5 bases). This CDR3 contains 13 residues. CDR1 is SGHAT and CDR2 is FQNNGV in the germline V gene.

This clonotype has a count of ten or more. The V gene is TRBV6-1, the J gene TRBJ1-2; D is undetermined. The germline V gene has CDR1 MNHNS and CDR2 SASEGT. The CDR3 runs to 14 residues. Trimming shortened V by 7 bases and J by 0 bases, and 12 bases separated the two germline ends. The DNA for the CDR3 is TGTGCCAGCAACCAACACGATTCTAACTATGGCTACACCTTC. It encodes CASNQHDSNYGYTF.

This clonotype was seen at least ten times. The chain recombines TRBV11-2 with TRBJ2-1; D is unresolved. The ends were cut back, 5 bases at V and 0 bases at J, with 11 bases in the middle. CDR1 is SGHAT, CDR2 FQNNGV, per germline. There are 15 residues in the CDR3. CDR3: CASSPGGFSYNEQFF. DNA for the CDR3: TGTGCCAGCAGCCCCGGCGGATTCTCCTACAATGAGCAGTTCTTC.

This clonotype turned up a few times. The chain carries TRBV7-3 and TRBJ2-1; 8 nucleotides agree with TRBD2. The V gene's germline CDR1 is SGHTA and CDR2 FQGTGA. This CDR3 contains 16 residues. V shed 2 bases and J 6 bases; nucleotides not matched to a gene: 9. The CDR3 nucleotides read TGTGCCAGCAGCTTAGGCGGCGGGAGGATGCCCAATGAGCAGTTCTTC. Protein sequence: CASSLGGGRMPNEQFF.

The sample holds a few counts of this clonotype. V usage is TRBV9 and J usage is TRBJ1-5; 9 nucleotides match TRBD1. Germline lookup yields CDR1 SGDLS and CDR2 YYNGEE. The V and J ends lost 10 bases and 4 bases, in that order; junction bases with no gene match: 12. The CDR3 contains 15 residues. The CDR3 protein is CAQHRGQGVNQPQHF. CDR3 DNA sequence: TGTGCCCAGCACAGGGGGCAGGGGGTGAATCAGCCCCAGCATTTT. The full variable domain, with the rest looked up from reference TRBV9 and TRBJ1-5, is DSGVTQTPKHLITATGQRVTLRCSPRSGDLSVYWYQQSLDQGLQFLIQYYNGEERAKGNILERFSAQQFPDLHSELNLSSLELGDSALYFCAQHRGQGVNQPQHFGDGTRLSIL.